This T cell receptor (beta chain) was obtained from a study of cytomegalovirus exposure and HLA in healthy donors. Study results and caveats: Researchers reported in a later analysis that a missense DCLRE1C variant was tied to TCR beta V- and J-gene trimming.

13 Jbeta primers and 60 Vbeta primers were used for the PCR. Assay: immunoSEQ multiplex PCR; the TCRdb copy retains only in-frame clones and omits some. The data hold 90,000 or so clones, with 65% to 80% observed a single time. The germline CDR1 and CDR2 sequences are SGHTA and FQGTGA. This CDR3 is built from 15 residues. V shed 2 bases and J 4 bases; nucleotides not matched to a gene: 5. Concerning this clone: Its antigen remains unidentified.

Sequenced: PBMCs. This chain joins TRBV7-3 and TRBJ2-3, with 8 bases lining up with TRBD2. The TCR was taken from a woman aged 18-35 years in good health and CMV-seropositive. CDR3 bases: TGTGCCAGCAGCTTAGGCGGGGGGTGGGCAGATACGCAGTATTTT. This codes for CASSLGGGWADTQYF. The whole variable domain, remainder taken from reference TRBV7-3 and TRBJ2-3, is GAGVSQTPSNKVTEKGKYVELRCDPISGHTALYWYRQSLGQGPEFLIYFQGTGAADDSGLPNDRFFAVRPEGSVSTLKIQRTERGDSAVYLCASSLGGGWADTQYFGPGTRLTVL.